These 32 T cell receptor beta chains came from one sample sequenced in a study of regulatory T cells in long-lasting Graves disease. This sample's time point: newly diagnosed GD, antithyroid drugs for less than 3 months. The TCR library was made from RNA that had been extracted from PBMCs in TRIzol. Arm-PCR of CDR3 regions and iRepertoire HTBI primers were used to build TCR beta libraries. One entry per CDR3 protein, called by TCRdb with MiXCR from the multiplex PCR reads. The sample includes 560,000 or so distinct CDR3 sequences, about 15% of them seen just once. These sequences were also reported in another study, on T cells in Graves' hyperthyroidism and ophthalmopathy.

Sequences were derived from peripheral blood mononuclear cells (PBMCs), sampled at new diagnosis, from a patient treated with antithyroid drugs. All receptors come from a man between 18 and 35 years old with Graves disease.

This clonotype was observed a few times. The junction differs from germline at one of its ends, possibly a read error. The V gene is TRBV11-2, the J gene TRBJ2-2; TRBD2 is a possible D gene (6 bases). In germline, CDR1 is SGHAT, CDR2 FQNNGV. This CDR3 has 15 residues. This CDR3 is CASSLSSPSIGGLFF. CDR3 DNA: TGTGCCAGCAGCTTATCCTCTCCCTCCATCGGGGGGCTGTTTTTT.

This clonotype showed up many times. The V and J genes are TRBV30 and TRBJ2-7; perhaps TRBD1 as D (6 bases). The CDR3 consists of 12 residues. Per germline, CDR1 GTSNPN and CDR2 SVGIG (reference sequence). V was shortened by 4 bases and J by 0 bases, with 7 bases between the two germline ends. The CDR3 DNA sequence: TGTGCCTGGAAGGACAGCTCCTACGAGCAGTACTTC. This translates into CAWKDSSYEQYF.

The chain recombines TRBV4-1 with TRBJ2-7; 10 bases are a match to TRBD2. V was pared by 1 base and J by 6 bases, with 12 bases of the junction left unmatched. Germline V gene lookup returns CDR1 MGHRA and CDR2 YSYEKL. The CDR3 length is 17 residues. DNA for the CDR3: TGCGCCAGCAGCCAAGCGGGAGCTAGCGGGAGTGTAAGCGAGCAGTACTTC. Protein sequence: CASSQAGASGSVSEQYF.

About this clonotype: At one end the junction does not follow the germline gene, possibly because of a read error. The CDR3 DNA sequence: TGTGCCAGCAAGAACGGGTTTTTACCTAATTCACCCTTCCACTTT. Its translation: CASKNGFLPNSPFHF. The chain couples TRBV14 to TRBJ1-6, with no clear D. The CDR3 has 15 residues. Germline V gene sequence: CDR1 SGHDN, CDR2 FVKESK. The full variable domain, in which reference TRBV14 and TRBJ1-6 provide the parts outside the CDR3, is EAGVTQFPSHSVIEKGQTVTLRCDPISGHDNLYWYRRVMGKEIKFLLHFVKESKQDESGMPNNRFLAERTGGTYSTLKVQPAELEDSGVYFCASKNGFLPNSPFHFGNGTRLTVT.

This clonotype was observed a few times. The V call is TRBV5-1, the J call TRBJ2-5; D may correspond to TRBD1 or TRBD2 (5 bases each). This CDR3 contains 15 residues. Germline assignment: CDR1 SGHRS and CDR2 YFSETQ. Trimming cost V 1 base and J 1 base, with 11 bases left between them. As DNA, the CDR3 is TGCGCCAGCAGCTTGTCGGGGCGGAGCCAAGAGACCCAGTACTTC. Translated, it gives CASSLSGRSQETQYF.

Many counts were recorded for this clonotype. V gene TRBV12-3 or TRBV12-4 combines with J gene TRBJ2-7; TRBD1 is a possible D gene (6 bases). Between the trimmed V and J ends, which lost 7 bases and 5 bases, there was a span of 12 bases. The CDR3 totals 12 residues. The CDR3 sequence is CASTTGSDEQYF. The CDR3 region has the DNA TGTGCCAGCACTACAGGGTCCGACGAGCAGTACTTC.

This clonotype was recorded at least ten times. CDR3 in amino acids: CASSIRQPYEQYF. For the CDR3, the DNA is TGTGCCAGCAGTATTCGGCAGCCCTACGAGCAGTACTTC. V usage is TRBV28 and J usage is TRBJ2-7, with unresolved D. Trimming took 5 bases from V and 2 from J, leaving 10 bases between them. This CDR3 has 13 amino acids. Germline CDR1 is MDHEN and CDR2 is SYDVKM.

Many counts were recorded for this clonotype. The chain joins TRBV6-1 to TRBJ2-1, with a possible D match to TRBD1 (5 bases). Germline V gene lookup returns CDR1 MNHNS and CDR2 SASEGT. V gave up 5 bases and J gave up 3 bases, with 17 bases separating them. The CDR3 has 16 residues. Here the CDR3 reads CASSKLQGSSYNEQFF. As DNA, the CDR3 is TGTGCCAGCAGTAAACTGCAGGGAAGCAGCTACAATGAGCAGTTCTTC.

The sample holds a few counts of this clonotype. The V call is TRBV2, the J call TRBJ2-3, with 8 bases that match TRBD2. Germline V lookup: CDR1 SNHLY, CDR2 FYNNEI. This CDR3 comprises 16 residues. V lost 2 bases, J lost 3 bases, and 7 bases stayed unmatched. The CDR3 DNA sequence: TGTGCCAGCAGTGAATTCGGGCGGGAGGTAACAGATACGCAGTATTTT. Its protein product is CASSEFGREVTDTQYF.

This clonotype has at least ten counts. The CDR3 region is CSARGQGRATEAFF. The CDR3, as DNA: TGCAGTGCTAGAGGTCAGGGTCGGGCCACTGAAGCTTTCTTT. This chain joins TRBV20-1 and TRBJ1-1; the D gene is possibly TRBD1 (5 bases). V dropped 1 base and J dropped 4 bases, with 13 bases sitting between them. The CDR3 extends over 14 amino acids. Germline CDR1 and CDR2: DFQATT and SNEGSKA (reference sequence).

The CDR3 region is CSVSDTQYF. The CDR3 coding sequence is TGCAGCGTGTCCGATACGCAGTATTTT. V and J are TRBV29-1 and TRBJ2-3; D call uncertain. V lost 6 bases, J lost 6 bases, and 4 bases lay in between. The CDR3 consists of 9 residues. Germline CDR1 is SQVTM and CDR2 is ANQGSEA.

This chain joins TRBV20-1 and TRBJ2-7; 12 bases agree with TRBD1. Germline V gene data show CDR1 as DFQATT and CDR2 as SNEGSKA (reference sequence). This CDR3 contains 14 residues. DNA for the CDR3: TGCAGACCAGAGGGGGGACAGGGGGCCGACGAGCAGTACTTC. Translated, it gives CRPEGGQGADEQYF.

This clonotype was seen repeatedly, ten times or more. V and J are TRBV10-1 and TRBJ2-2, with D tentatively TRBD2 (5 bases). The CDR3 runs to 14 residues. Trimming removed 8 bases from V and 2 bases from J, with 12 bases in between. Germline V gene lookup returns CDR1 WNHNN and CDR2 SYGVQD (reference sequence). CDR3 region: CASAKRTNTGELFF. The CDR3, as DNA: TGCGCCAGCGCCAAGCGGACCAACACCGGGGAGCTGTTTTTT.

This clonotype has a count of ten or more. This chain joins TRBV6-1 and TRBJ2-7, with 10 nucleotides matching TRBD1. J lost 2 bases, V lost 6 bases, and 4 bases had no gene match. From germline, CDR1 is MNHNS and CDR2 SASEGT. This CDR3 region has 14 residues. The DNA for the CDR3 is TGTGCCAGCAGCTGGGACAGGGGAGCCTACGAGCAGTACTTC. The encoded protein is CASSWDRGAYEQYF.

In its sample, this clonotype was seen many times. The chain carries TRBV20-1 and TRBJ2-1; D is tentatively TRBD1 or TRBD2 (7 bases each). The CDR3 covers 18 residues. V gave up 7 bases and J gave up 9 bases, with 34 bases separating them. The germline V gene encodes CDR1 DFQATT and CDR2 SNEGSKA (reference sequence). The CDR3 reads CSGEGGSGRAGGVGEQFF. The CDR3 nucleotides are TGCAGTGGCGAGGGGGGGTCGGGACGGGCAGGGGGAGTAGGTGAGCAGTTCTTC.

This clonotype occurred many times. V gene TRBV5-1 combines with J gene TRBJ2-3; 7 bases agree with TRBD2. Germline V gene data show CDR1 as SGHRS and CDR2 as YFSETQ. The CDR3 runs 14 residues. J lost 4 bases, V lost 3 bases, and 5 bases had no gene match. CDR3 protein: CASSWAGAADTQYF. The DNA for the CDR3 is TGCGCCAGCAGCTGGGCGGGAGCGGCAGATACGCAGTATTTT.

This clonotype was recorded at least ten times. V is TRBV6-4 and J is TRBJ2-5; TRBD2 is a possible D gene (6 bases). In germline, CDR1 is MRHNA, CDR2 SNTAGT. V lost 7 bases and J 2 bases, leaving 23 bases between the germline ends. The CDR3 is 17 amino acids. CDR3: CASKPRPLAPRQETQYF. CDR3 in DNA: TGTGCCAGCAAGCCTCGCCCTCTAGCGCCTCGACAAGAGACCCAGTACTTC.

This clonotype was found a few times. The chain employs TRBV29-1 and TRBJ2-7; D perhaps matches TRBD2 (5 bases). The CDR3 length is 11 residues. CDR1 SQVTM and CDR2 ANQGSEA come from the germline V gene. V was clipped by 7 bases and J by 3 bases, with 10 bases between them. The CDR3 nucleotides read TGCAGCGCCCTCCGGGGCTACGAGCAGTACTTC. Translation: CSALRGYEQYF.

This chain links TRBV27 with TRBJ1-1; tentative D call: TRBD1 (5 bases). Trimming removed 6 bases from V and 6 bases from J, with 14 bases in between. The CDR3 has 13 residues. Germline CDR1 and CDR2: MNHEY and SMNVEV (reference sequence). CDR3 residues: CASRETGGPEAFF. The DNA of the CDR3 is TGTGCCAGCAGAGAAACCGGGGGACCTGAAGCTTTCTTT.

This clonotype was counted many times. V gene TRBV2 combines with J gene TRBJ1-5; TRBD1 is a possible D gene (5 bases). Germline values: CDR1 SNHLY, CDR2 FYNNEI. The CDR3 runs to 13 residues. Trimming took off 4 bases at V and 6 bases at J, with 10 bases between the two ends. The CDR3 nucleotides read TGTGCCAGCAGTGGGGGGTTGGGTCAGCCCCAGCATTTT. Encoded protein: CASSGGLGQPQHF.

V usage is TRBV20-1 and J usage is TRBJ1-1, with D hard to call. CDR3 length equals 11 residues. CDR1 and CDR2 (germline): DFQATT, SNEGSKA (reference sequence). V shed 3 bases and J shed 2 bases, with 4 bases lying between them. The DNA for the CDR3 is TGCAGTGCTAGGTCCAACACTGAAGCTTTCTTT. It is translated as CSARSNTEAFF.

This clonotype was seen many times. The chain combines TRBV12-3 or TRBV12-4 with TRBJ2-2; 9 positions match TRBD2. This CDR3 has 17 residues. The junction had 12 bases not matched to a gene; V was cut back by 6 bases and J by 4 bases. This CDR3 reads CASSLLSAGGLTGELFF. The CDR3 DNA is TGTGCCAGCAGCCTCCTCTCAGCGGGAGGCCTCACCGGGGAGCTGTTTTTT.

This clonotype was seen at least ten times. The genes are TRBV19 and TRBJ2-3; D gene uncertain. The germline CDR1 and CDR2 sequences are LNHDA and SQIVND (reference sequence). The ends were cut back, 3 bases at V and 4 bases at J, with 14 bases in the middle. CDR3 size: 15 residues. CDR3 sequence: CASSMKARGADTQYF. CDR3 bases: TGTGCCAGTAGTATGAAGGCTAGAGGAGCAGATACGCAGTATTTT.

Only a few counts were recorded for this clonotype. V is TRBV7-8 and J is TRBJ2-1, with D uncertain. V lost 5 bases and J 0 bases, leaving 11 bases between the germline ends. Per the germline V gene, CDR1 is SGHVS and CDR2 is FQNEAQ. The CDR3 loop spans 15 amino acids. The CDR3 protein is CASSPYSSSYNEQFF. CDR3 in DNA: TGTGCCAGCAGCCCCTACTCAAGCTCCTACAATGAGCAGTTCTTC. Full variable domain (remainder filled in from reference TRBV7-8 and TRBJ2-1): GAGVSQSPRYKVAKRGQDVALRCDPISGHVSLFWYQQALGQGPEFLTYFQNEAQLDKSGLPSDRFFAERPEGSVSTLKIQRTQQEDSAVYLCASSPYSSSYNEQFFGPGTRLTVL.

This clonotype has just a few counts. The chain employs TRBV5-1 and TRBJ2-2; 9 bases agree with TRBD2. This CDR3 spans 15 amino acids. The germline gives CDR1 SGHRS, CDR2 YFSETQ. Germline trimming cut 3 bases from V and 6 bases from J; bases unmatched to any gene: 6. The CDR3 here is CASSSISGSSGELFF. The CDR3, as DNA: TGCGCCAGCAGCTCCATTAGCGGGAGTTCCGGGGAGCTGTTTTTT.

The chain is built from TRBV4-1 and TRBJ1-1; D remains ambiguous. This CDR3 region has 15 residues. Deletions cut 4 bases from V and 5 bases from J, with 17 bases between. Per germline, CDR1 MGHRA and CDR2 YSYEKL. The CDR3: CASSRRLEGKTEAFF. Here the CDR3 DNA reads TGCGCCAGCAGCCGCCGCCTGGAAGGGAAGACTGAAGCTTTCTTT.

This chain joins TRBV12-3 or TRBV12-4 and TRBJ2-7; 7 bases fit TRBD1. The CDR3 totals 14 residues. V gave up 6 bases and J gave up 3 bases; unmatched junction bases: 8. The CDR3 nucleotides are TGTGCCAGCAGCCTAACAGGGGTCCACTACGAGCAGTACTTC. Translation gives CASSLTGVHYEQYF.

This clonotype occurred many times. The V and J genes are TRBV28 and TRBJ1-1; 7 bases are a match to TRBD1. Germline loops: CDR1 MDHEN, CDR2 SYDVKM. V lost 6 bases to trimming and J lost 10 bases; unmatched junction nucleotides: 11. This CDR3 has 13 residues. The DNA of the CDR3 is TGTGCCAGCAGCACCAACAGGGGTATGATAGCTTTCTTT. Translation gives CASSTNRGMIAFF.

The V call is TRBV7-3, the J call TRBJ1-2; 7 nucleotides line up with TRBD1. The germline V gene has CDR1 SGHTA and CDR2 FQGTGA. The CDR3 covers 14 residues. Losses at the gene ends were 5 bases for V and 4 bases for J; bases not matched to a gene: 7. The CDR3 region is CASSQDGTAYGYTF. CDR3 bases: TGTGCCAGCAGCCAAGACGGGACAGCCTATGGCTACACCTTC.

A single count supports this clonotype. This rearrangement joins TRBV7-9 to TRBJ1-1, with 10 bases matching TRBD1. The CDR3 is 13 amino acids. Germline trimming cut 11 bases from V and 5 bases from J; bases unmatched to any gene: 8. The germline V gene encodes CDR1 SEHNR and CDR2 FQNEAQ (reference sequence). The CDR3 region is CAAEGQGLTEAFF. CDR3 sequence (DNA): TGTGCCGCTGAGGGACAGGGGTTGACTGAAGCTTTCTTT.

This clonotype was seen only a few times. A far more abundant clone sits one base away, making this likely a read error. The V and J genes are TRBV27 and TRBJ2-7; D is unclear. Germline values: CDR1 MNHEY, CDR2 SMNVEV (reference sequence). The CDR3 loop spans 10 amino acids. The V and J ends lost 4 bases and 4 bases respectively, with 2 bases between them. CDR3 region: CASSWYEQYF. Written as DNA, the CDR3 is TGTGCCAGCAGTTGGTACGAGCAGTACTTC.

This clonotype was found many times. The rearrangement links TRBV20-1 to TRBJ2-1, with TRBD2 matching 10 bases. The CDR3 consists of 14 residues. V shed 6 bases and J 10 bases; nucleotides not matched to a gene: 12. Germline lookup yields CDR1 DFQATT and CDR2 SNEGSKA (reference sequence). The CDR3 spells CSAGGLAGVREQFF. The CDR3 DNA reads TGCAGTGCGGGTGGGCTAGCGGGAGTACGGGAGCAGTTCTTC.